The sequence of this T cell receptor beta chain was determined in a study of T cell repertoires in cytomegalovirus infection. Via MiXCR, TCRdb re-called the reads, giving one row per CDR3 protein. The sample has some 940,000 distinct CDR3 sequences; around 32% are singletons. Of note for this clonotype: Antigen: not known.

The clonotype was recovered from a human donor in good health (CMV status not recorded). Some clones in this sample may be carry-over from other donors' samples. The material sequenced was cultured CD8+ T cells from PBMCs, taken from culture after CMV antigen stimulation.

The CDR3 reads CASSQQASGIYNEQFF. The CDR3 DNA reads TGTGCCAGCAGTCAACAGGCTAGCGGGATCTACAATGAGCAGTTCTTC. The chain recombines TRBV6-2 or TRBV6-3 with TRBJ2-1; 9 positions match TRBD2. CDR1 and CDR2 (germline): MNHEY, SVGEGT. CDR3 length: 16 residues. The ends lost 5 bases at V and 3 bases at J; junction bases unmatched: 8.